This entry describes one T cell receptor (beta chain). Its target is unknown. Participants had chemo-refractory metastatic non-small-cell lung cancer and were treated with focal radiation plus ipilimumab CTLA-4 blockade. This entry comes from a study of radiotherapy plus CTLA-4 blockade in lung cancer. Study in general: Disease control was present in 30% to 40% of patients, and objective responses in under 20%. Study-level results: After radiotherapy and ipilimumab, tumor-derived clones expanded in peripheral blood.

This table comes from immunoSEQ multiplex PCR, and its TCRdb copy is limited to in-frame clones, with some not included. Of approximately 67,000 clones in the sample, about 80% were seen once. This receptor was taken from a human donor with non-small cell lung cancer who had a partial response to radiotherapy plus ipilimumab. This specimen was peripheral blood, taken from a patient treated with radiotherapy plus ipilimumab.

The CDR3 DNA is TGTGCCAGCAGCTCTTTAGCGGGAACCTCCCAAGAGACCCAGTACTTC. This translates into CASSSLAGTSQETQYF. This chain links TRBV5-8 with TRBJ2-5; 8 bases agree with TRBD2. The CDR3 consists of 16 residues. Germline V CDR1 and CDR2: SGHTS, YDEGEE. V trimming: 3 bases; J trimming: 1 base; junction bases outside the gene matches: 8. Combining the CDR3 with reference TRBV5-8 and TRBJ2-5 gives the whole variable domain EAGVTQSPTHLIKTRGQQATLRCSPISGHTSVYWYQQALGLGLQFLLWYDEGEERNRGNFPPRFSGRQFPNYSSELNVNALELEDSALYLCASSSLAGTSQETQYFGPGTRLLVL.